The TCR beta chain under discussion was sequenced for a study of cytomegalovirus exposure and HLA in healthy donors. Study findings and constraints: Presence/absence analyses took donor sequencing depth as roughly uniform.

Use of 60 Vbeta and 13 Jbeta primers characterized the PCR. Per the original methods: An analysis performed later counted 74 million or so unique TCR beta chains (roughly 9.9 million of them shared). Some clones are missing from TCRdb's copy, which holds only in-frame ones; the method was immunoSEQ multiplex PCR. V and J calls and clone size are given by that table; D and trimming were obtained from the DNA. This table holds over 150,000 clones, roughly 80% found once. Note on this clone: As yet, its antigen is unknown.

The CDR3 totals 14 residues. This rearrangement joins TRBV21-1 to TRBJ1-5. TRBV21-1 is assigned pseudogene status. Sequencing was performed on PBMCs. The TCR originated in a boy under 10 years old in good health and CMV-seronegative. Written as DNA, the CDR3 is TGTGCCGATAAGGGACTGGGCGGCAATCAGCCCCAGCATTTT. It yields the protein CADKGLGGNQPQHF.